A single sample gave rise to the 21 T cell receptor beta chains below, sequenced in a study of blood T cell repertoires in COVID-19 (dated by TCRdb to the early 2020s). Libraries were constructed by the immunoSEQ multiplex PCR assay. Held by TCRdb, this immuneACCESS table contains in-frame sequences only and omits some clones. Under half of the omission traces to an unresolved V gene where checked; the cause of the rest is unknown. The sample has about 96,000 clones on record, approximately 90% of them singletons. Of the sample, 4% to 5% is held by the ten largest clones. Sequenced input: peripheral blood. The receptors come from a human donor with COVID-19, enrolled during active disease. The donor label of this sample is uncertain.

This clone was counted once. DNA for the CDR3: TGTGCCAGTAGTATAGATGGGGACACCATACCCCTCCACTTT. This encodes CASSIDGDTIPLHF. V is TRBV19 and J is TRBJ1-6, with D tentatively TRBD1 (6 bases). The CDR3 contains 14 residues. From germline, CDR1 is LNHDA and CDR2 SQIVND (reference sequence). V was clipped by 0 bases and J by 12 bases, with 12 bases between them.

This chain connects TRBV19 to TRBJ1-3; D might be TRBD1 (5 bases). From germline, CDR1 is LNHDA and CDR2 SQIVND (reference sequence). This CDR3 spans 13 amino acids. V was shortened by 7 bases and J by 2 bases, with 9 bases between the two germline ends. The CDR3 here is CASKAGPGNTIYF. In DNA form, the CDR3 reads TGTGCCAGTAAGGCGGGACCTGGAAACACCATATATTTT.

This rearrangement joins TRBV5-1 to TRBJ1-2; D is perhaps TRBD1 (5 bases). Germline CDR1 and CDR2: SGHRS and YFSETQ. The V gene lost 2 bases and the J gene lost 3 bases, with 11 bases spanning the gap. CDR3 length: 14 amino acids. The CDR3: CASSFWGVDYGYTF. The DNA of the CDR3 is TGCGCCAGCAGCTTTTGGGGGGTCGACTATGGCTACACCTTC.

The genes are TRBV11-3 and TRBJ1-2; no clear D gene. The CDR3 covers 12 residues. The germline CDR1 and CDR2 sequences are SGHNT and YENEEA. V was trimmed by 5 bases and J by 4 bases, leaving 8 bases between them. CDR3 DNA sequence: TGTGCCAGCAGCCAGTCAGGCTATGGCTACACCTTC. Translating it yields CASSQSGYGYTF.

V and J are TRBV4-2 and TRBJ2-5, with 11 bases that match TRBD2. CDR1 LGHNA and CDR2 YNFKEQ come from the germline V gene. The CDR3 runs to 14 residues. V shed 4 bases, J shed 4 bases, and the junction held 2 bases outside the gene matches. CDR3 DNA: TGTGCCAGCAGCCTTCTAGCGGGGGGAGAGACCCAGTACTTC. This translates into CASSLLAGGETQYF.

The DNA of the CDR3 is TGCGCCAGCAGCTTTGACAGTCAAAATGAAAAACTGTTTTTT. Translated, it gives CASSFDSQNEKLFF. The chain couples TRBV5-1 to TRBJ1-4; possible D gene TRBD1, 5 bases. The germline V and J ends were trimmed by 2 bases and 5 bases, with 10 bases remaining between them. The CDR3 has 14 residues. Germline CDR1 SGHRS, CDR2 YFSETQ.

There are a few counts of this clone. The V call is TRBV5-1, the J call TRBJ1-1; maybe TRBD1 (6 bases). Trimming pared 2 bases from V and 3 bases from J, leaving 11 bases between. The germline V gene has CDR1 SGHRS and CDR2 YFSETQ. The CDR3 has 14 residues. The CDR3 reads CASSLGQQDTEAFF. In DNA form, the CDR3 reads TGCGCCAGCAGCTTAGGACAGCAGGACACTGAAGCTTTCTTT.

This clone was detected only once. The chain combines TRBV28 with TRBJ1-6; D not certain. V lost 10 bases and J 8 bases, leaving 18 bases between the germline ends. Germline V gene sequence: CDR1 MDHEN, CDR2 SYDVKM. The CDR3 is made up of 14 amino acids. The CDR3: CATLTIGDYSPLHF. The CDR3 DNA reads TGTGCCACCTTGACGATCGGGGATTATTCACCCCTCCACTTT.

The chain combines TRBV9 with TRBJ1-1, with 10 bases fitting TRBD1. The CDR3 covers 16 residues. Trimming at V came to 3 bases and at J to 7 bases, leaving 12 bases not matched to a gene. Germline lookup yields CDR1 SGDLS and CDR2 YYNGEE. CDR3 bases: TGTGCCAGCAGCGCGTGGGATCCGGGACAGGGGCATGAAGCTTTCTTT. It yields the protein CASSAWDPGQGHEAFF.

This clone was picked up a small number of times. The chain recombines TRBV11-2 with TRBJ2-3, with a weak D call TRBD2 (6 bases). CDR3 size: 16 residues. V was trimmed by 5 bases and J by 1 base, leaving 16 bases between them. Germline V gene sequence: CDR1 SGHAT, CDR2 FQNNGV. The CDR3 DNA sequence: TGTGCCAGCAGCGCACCAACGGGGGTTCGCACAGATACGCAGTATTTT. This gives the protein CASSAPTGVRTDTQYF. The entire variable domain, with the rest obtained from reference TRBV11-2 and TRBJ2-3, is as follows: EAGVAQSPRYKIIEKRQSVAFWCNPISGHATLYWYQQILGQGPKLLIQFQNNGVVDDSQLPKDRFSAERLKGVDSTLKIQPAKLEDSAVYLCASSAPTGVRTDTQYFGPGTRLTVL.

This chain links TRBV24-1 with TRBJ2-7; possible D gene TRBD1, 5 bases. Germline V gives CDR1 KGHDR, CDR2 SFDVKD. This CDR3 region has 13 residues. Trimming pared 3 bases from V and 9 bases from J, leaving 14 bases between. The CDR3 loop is CATSDSSATGQYF. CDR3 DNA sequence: TGTGCCACCAGTGATAGCTCGGCTACAGGGCAGTACTTC.

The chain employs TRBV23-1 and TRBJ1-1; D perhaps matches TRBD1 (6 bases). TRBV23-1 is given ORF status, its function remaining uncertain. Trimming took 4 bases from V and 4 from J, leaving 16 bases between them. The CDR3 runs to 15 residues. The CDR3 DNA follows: TGCGCCAGCAGTCCACCACAGGGTAGTGGCACTGAAGCTTTCTTT. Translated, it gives CASSPPQGSGTEAFF.

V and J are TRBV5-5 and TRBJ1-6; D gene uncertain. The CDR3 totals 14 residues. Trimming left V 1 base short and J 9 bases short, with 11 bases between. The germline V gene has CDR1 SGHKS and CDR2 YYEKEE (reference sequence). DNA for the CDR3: TGTGCCAGCAGCTTGTACCAGGTCACTTCACCCCTCCACTTT. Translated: CASSLYQVTSPLHF.

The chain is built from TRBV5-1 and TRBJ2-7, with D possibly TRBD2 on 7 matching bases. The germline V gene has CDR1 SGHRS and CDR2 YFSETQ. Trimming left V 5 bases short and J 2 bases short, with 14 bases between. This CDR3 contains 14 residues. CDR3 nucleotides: TGCGCCAGCAGTTACAGGGAGGGGACCTACGAGCAGTACTTC. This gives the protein CASSYREGTYEQYF.

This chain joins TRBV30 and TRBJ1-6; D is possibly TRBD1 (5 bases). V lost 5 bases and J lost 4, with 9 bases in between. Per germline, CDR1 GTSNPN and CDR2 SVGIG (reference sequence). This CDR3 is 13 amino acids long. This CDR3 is CAWVRGYNSPLHF. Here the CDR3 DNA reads TGTGCCTGGGTCCGGGGGTATAATTCACCCCTCCACTTT.

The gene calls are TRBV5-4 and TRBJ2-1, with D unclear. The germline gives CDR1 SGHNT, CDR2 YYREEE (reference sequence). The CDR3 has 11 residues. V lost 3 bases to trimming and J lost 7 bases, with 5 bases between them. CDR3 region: CASSSNNEQFF. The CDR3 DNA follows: TGTGCCAGCAGCTCTAATAATGAGCAGTTCTTC.

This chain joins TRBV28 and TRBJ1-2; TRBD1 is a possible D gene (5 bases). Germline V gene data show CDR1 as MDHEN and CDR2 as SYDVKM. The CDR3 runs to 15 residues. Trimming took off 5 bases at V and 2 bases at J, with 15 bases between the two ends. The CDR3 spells CASSGVGASNYGYTF. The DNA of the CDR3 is TGTGCCAGCAGTGGGGTTGGGGCTTCCAACTATGGCTACACCTTC.

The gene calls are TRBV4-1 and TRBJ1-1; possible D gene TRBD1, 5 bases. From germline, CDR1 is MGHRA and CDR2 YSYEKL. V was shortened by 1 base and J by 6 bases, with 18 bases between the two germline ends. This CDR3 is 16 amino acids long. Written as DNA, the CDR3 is TGCGCCAGCAGCCAAGGGGCAGGGAGGTCAAGGGCTGAAGCTTTCTTT. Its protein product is CASSQGAGRSRAEAFF.

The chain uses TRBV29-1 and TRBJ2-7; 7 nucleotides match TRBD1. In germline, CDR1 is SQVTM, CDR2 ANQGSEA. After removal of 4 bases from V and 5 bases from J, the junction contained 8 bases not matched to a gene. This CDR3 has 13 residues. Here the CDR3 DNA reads TGCAGCGTTGGATTAGACAGGGACCACGAGCAGTACTTC. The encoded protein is CSVGLDRDHEQYF.

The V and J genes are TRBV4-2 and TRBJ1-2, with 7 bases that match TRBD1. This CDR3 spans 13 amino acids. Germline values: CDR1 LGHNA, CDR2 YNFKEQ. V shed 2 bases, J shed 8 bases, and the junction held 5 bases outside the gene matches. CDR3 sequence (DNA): TGTGCCAGCAGCCAACCGACAGGGCGAGGCTACACCTTC. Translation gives CASSQPTGRGYTF.

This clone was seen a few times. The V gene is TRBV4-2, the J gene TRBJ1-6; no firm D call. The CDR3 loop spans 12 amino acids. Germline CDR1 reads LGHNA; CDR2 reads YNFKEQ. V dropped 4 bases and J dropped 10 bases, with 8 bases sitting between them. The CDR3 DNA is TGTGCCAGCAGCCTAGACGGGTCACCCCTCCACTTT. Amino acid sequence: CASSLDGSPLHF.